This is a list of T cell receptor beta chains from one sample in a study of EBV T-cell therapy then PD-1 blockade in nasopharyngeal carcinoma. These receptors have no identified antigens. Data came from immunoSEQ multiplex PCR; TCRdb stores just in-frame clones and leaves some out. This sample yields 20,000 or so clones, of which 80% to 85% are seen a single time; 31% belongs to the top ten. Material: CD8+ T cells from blood, obtained between days 30 and 35 from a patient whose treatment included autologous EBV-specific T cells and nivolumab. The receptor set was obtained from a man aged 35 to 55 with nasopharyngeal carcinoma. Each CDR3 is given with its conserved first and last residue. The order of the fields is V gene, J gene, clone size, D gene, CDR3 protein, CDR3 DNA. A D gene is named only where the DNA matches it firmly. For some rows the clone size is stated as once, few or many, or as a class when expanded; others skip it.

TRBV27	TRBJ2-5	-	TRBD2	CASSSYGLAGETQYF	TGTGCCAGCAGTTCGTACGGACTAGCGGGGGAGACCCAGTACTTC
TRBV2	TRBJ1-4	few	-	CASSEEFQVEKLFF	TGTGCCAGCAGTGAAGAATTTCAAGTTGAAAAACTGTTTTTT
TRBV5-1	TRBJ2-1	once	-	CASRPWWGASYNEQFF	TGCGCCAGCAGACCGTGGTGGGGCGCCTCCTACAATGAGCAGTTCTTC
TRBV29-1	TRBJ1-4	once	-	CSAVQDEKLFF	TGCAGCGCCGTTCAGGATGAAAAACTGTTTTTT
TRBV3-1/TRBV3-2	TRBJ2-4	-	TRBD2	CASSQGFLLAGGPDKNIQYF	TGTGCCAGCAGCCAAGGTTTCCTGCTAGCGGGGGGGCCCGACAAAAACATTCAGTACTTC
TRBV5-1	TRBJ2-3	-	TRBD2	CASRLTSGASDTQYF	TGCGCCAGCAGGTTGACTAGCGGGGCCTCAGATACGCAGTATTTT
TRBV6-2/TRBV6-3	TRBJ2-2	-	-	CASSYSGGELFF	TGTGCCAGCAGTTACTCAGGCGGGGAGCTGTTTTTT
TRBV7-8	TRBJ2-2	-	TRBD2	CASSPSGGPGLGELFF	TGTGCCAGCAGCCCTAGCGGGGGACCCGGATTGGGGGAGCTGTTTTTT
TRBV9	TRBJ1-4	-	-	CASSVGGGVNEKLFF	TGTGCCAGCAGCGTAGGTGGTGGTGTTAATGAAAAACTGTTTTTT
TRBV12-3/TRBV12-4	TRBJ2-3	-	-	CASSPHLGLHF	TGTGCCAGCAGCCCACATCTCGGTTTGCATTTT
TRBV28	TRBJ2-2	few	TRBD1	CASSLSGQEINTGELFF	TGTGCCAGCAGTTTATCCGGACAGGAGATAAACACCGGGGAGCTGTTTTTT
TRBV6-2/TRBV6-3	TRBJ2-7	few	-	CASSPLSRSAEQYF	TGTGCCAGCAGCCCACTGTCCCGGTCGGCCGAGCAGTACTTC
TRBV7-9	TRBJ2-1	-	-	CASSLDQVEQFF	TGTGCCAGCAGCTTGGATCAAGTTGAGCAGTTCTTC
TRBV5-4	TRBJ1-1	-	-	CASSLSFLEGPGTEAFF	TGTGCCAGCAGCTTGAGTTTCTTGGAGGGGCCGGGGACTGAAGCTTTCTTT
TRBV4-3	TRBJ2-6	once	-	CASSQAPASPSGANVLTF	TGCGCCAGCAGCCAAGCCCCAGCCTCACCCTCTGGGGCCAACGTCCTGACTTTC
TRBV7-9	TRBJ2-7	once	-	CASSLEGAGPSEQYF	TGTGCCAGCAGCTTAGAGGGAGCAGGGCCCTCCGAGCAGTACTTC
TRBV10-1	TRBJ2-3	-	TRBD2	CASSPWASGGSPVTDTQYF	TGCGCCAGCAGCCCATGGGCTAGCGGGGGGTCCCCCGTCACAGATACGCAGTATTTT
TRBV28	TRBJ1-2	-	-	CASSFPGPYYGYTF	TGTGCCAGCAGTTTTCCGGGGCCCTACTATGGCTACACCTTC
TRBV12-3/TRBV12-4	TRBJ1-2	-	-	CASRTADGYTF	TGTGCCAGCAGGACAGCTGATGGCTACACCTTC
TRBV3-1/TRBV3-2	TRBJ1-5	few	TRBD1	CASSQAPVPLVEGADQPQHF	TGTGCCAGCAGCCAAGCACCCGTTCCTCTTGTTGAGGGGGCGGATCAGCCCCAGCATTTT
TRBV7-2	TRBJ2-3	-	TRBD1	CASSFRGLGTDTQYF	TGTGCCAGCAGTTTCAGGGGGCTAGGGACAGATACGCAGTATTTT
TRBV29-1	TRBJ1-2	-	TRBD1	CSVRDRGGYGYTF	TGCAGCGTTCGGGACAGGGGGGGTTATGGCTACACCTTC
TRBV12-3/TRBV12-4	TRBJ1-4	-	-	CASSGGFGEKLFF	TGTGCCAGCAGTGGGGGGTTCGGCGAAAAACTGTTTTTT
TRBV15	TRBJ2-1	many	TRBD1	CATSRDRLQGAYNEQFF	TGTGCCACCAGCAGAGATAGGCTGCAGGGGGCCTACAATGAGCAGTTCTTC
TRBV2	TRBJ2-7	-	TRBD1	CASSYGQGYEQYF	TGTGCCAGCAGCTACGGACAGGGCTACGAGCAGTACTTC
TRBV6-5	TRBJ1-1	-	-	CASSYFGGSEAFF	TGTGCCAGCAGTTACTTTGGGGGCTCTGAAGCTTTCTTT
TRBV28	TRBJ2-6	-	TRBD2	CASTPSTSGGPISGANVLTF	TGTGCCAGCACCCCCTCGACTAGCGGGGGGCCCATCTCTGGGGCCAACGTCCTGACTTTC
TRBV7-9	TRBJ1-2	-	-	CASSLGYRSYTF	TGTGCCAGCAGCTTAGGGTACAGGAGCTACACCTTC
TRBV9	TRBJ2-2	once	-	CASSVDGGELFF	TGTGCCAGCAGCGTAGACGGCGGGGAGCTGTTTTTT
TRBV9	TRBJ2-2	-	-	CASSLRLGQTGELFF	TGTGCCAGCAGCCTCAGACTGGGTCAGACCGGGGAGCTGTTTTTT
TRBV7-6	TRBJ2-2	once	TRBD2	CASSPAELAGLRDTGELFF	TGTGCCAGCAGCCCTGCAGAGCTAGCGGGCCTCCGGGACACCGGGGAGCTGTTTTTT
TRBV21-1	TRBJ1-4	-	-	CASTTSATGRRFNEKLFF	TGTGCCAGCACCACTTCTGCGACAGGGAGGAGATTTAATGAAAAACTGTTTTTT
TRBV11-3	TRBJ2-5	-	TRBD2	CASSPGTSGGETQYF	TGTGCCAGCAGCCCCGGGACTAGCGGGGGAGAGACCCAGTACTTC